The 17 T cell receptor beta chains below were found in one sample sequenced in a study of cytomegalovirus exposure and HLA in healthy donors (dated 2017 in TCRdb). Libraries were prepared through the immunoSEQ multiplex PCR assay. For the multiplex PCR, a mixture combining 60 forward primers for TCR Vbeta segments and 13 reverse primers for TCR Jbeta segments was used. Not all clones reach the TCRdb copy of this immuneACCESS table, which keeps in-frame sequences only. Checked studies attribute under half of the gap to unresolved V genes and leave the rest unexplained. Within this sample are approximately 100,000 clones, with 65% to 75% of them counted one time only. Of the sample, 11% is held by the ten largest clones. The material sequenced was PBMCs. These receptor sequences come from a man aged 35-49 years in good health and CMV-seropositive.

The CDR3, as DNA: TGTGCCAGCAGCGTAGGACAGGGGGCTGGTCAGCCCCAGCATTTT. Its protein product is CASSVGQGAGQPQHF. V gene TRBV9 combines with J gene TRBJ1-5, with 10 bases aligning to TRBD1. Germline-derived CDR1 and CDR2 are SGDLS and YYNGEE. The CDR3 sequence is 15 residues long. The J segment lost 6 bases and the V segment lost 0 bases, leaving 3 bases of the junction unmatched.

V and J are TRBV10-1 and TRBJ2-7; the match to TRBD2 covers 7 bases. Germline CDR1 is WNHNN and CDR2 is SYGVQD (reference sequence). The CDR3 consists of 17 residues. V lost 7 bases to trimming and J lost 7 bases; unmatched junction nucleotides: 22. Here the CDR3 DNA reads TGCGCCAGCATTCCAATGCGAGCGGGAACCCAATCGGGGGAGCAGTACGTC. Translation: CASIPMRAGTQSGEQYV.

This clone occurred a few times. This sequence joins TRBV5-1 and TRBJ2-3; D is undetermined. Germline V gene data show CDR1 as SGHRS and CDR2 as YFSETQ. The length of the CDR3 is 13 residues. V was cut by 5 bases and J by 0 bases, with 7 bases left in between. The chain's CDR3 is CASSTGSTDTQYF. The DNA of the CDR3 is TGCGCCAGCAGTACCGGGAGCACAGATACGCAGTATTTT.

The chain joins TRBV7-3 to TRBJ1-2; D is possibly TRBD1 (6 bases). Trimming cost V 1 base and J 3 bases, with 9 bases left between them. CDR1 is SGHTA and CDR2 is FQGTGA in the germline V gene. The CDR3 runs 14 residues. CDR3 DNA sequence: TGTGCCAGCAGCTTAATTGGGGGCGACTATGGCTACACCTTC. It codes for CASSLIGGDYGYTF. The whole variable domain, filled in from reference TRBV7-3 and TRBJ1-2, reads GAGVSQTPSNKVTEKGKYVELRCDPISGHTALYWYRQSLGQGPEFLIYFQGTGAADDSGLPNDRFFAVRPEGSVSTLKIQRTERGDSAVYLCASSLIGGDYGYTFGSGTRLTVV.

In its sample, this clone was seen a few times. This sequence joins TRBV6-5 and TRBJ1-2; no firm D call. The CDR3 totals 15 residues. Deletions cut 5 bases from V and 1 base from J, with 14 bases between. From germline, CDR1 is MNHEY and CDR2 SVGAGI. CDR3 sequence reads: CASSNLVSRNYGYTF. The CDR3 coding sequence is TGTGCCAGCAGTAACCTTGTTAGCCGTAACTATGGCTACACCTTC.

V is TRBV6-6 and J is TRBJ2-1; D not certain. Germline-derived CDR1 and CDR2 are MNHNY and SVGAGI (reference sequence). This CDR3 has 13 residues. V lost 0 bases and J lost 5, with 5 bases in between. The CDR3 DNA follows: TGTGCCAGCAGTTACTCCCCTAACAATGAGCAGTTCTTC. Translated: CASSYSPNNEQFF.

CDR3 in amino acids: CASSIVGQENYGYTF. CDR3 nucleotides: TGTGCCAGTAGTATAGTAGGACAGGAAAACTATGGCTACACCTTC. The chain couples TRBV19 to TRBJ1-2, with 7 bases identical to TRBD1. Per germline, CDR1 LNHDA and CDR2 SQIVND (reference sequence). With 1 base clipped from V and 2 bases from J, the junction kept 4 bases outside the gene matches. This CDR3 contains 15 residues.

The chain joins TRBV10-1 to TRBJ2-2; 12 bases line up with TRBD2. Germline trimming cut 0 bases from V and 4 bases from J; bases unmatched to any gene: 12. CDR1 is WNHNN and CDR2 is SYGVQD in the germline V gene (reference sequence). The CDR3 spans 20 residues. Written as DNA, the CDR3 is TGCGCCAGCAGTGAGTCGACGAGCGGACTAGCGGGATTGGGCACCGGGGAGCTGTTTTTT. It is translated as CASSESTSGLAGLGTGELFF.

The chain links TRBV10-3 to TRBJ2-2; 9 nucleotides match TRBD2. J lost 5 bases, V lost 3 bases, and 4 bases had no gene match. Germline values: CDR1 ENHRY, CDR2 SYGVKD. The CDR3 extends over 15 amino acids. The CDR3 nucleotides are TGTGCCATCAGTGATAGCGGGAGATTTACCGGGGAGCTGTTTTTT. Residues: CAISDSGRFTGELFF.

In DNA form, the CDR3 reads TGTGCCAGCAGCGTCCCACAAGCGGGAGGGCCCGGGGAGCTGTTTTTT. Protein sequence: CASSVPQAGGPGELFF. The chain uses TRBV9 and TRBJ2-2, with 10 bases lining up with TRBD2. CDR1 is SGDLS, CDR2 YYNGEE, per germline. The V gene end was trimmed by 2 bases and the J gene end by 6 bases; junction bases not matched to a gene: 7. This CDR3 region has 16 residues. The full variable domain, rest sourced from reference TRBV9 and TRBJ2-2, is DSGVTQTPKHLITATGQRVTLRCSPRSGDLSVYWYQQSLDQGLQFLIQYYNGEERAKGNILERFSAQQFPDLHSELNLSSLELGDSALYFCASSVPQAGGPGELFFGEGSRLTVL.

The chain couples TRBV5-1 to TRBJ2-2; 9 bases agree with TRBD1. V lost 4 bases to trimming and J lost 5 bases; unmatched junction nucleotides: 6. The CDR3 length is 15 residues. Germline loops: CDR1 SGHRS, CDR2 YFSETQ. Written as DNA, the CDR3 is TGCGCCAGCAGCCGGACAGGGGTTGGGACCGGGGAGCTGTTTTTT. Protein: CASSRTGVGTGELFF.

This clone has only a few counts. The V gene is TRBV15, the J gene TRBJ2-7; 9 nucleotides match TRBD1. The junction had 10 bases not matched to a gene; V was cut back by 8 bases and J by 2 bases. Germline lookup yields CDR1 LNHNV and CDR2 YYDKDF (reference sequence). The CDR3 is 15 amino acids. Here the CDR3 reads CATAPGDRETYEQYF. The DNA of the CDR3 is TGTGCCACCGCGCCCGGGGACAGGGAAACCTACGAGCAGTACTTC. Complete variable domain (other parts from reference TRBV15 and TRBJ2-7): DAMVIQNPRYQVTQFGKPVTLSCSQTLNHNVMYWYQQKSSQAPKLLFHYYDKDFNNEADTPDNFQSRRPNTSFCFLDIRSPGLGDTAMYLCATAPGDRETYEQYFGPGTRLTVT.

This clone was found a few times. V is TRBV30 and J is TRBJ2-7; TRBD1 matches 8 bases. Germline V gene data show CDR1 as GTSNPN and CDR2 as SVGIG (reference sequence). CDR3 length equals 14 residues. The trim removed 2 bases at V and 0 bases at J, leaving 3 bases unmatched. CDR3 residues: CAWSWTGSSYEQYF. CDR3 bases: TGTGCCTGGAGTTGGACAGGGAGCTCCTACGAGCAGTACTTC.

The chain combines TRBV7-9 with TRBJ2-1; 10 bases are a match to TRBD2. The CDR3 length is 16 residues. J lost 0 bases, V lost 5 bases, and 4 bases had no gene match. Germline V gives CDR1 SEHNR, CDR2 FQNEAQ (reference sequence). CDR3: CASSPRTSGSYNEQFF. CDR3 in DNA: TGTGCCAGCAGCCCTCGGACTAGCGGCTCCTACAATGAGCAGTTCTTC.

The CDR3 sequence: CSVFGALERGGTDTQYF. CDR3 in DNA: TGCAGCGTTTTTGGGGCGCTTGAGAGGGGAGGGACAGATACGCAGTATTTT. J is TRBJ2-3 and V is TRBV29-1, with 7 bases identical to TRBD2. The J segment lost 3 bases and the V segment lost 5 bases, leaving 17 bases of the junction unmatched. CDR1 and CDR2 from the germline V gene are SQVTM and ANQGSEA. The CDR3 contains 17 residues.

The chain joins TRBV5-1 to TRBJ1-1; perhaps TRBD1 as D (5 bases). Germline V gives CDR1 SGHRS, CDR2 YFSETQ. The length of the CDR3 is 13 residues. V was trimmed by 5 bases and J by 1 base, leaving 9 bases between them. The CDR3 here is CASRGVTNTEAFF. CDR3 coding DNA: TGCGCCAGCAGAGGGGTTACGAACACTGAAGCTTTCTTT.

The chain links TRBV7-9 to TRBJ2-1; 11 positions match TRBD2. The CDR3 runs 15 residues. V shed 3 bases and J 5 bases; nucleotides not matched to a gene: 3. Germline V lookup: CDR1 SEHNR, CDR2 FQNEAQ (reference sequence). The CDR3: CASSFLAGGHNEQFF. The CDR3 DNA sequence: TGTGCCAGCAGCTTTCTAGCGGGAGGTCACAATGAGCAGTTCTTC.